Listed below are T cell receptor beta chains from one sample, sequenced in a study of OX40 agonist ivuxolimab in advanced cancers. The data were produced by immunoSEQ multiplex PCR, yet TCRdb's version contains in-frame clones alone and is incomplete. The repertoire holds nearly 80,000 clones, with 84% as singletons. The source material was CD4+ or CD8+ T cells sorted from blood, sampled in a trial of the OX40 agonist ivuxolimab. The origin of the receptors is an adult with an advanced solid tumor such as melanoma, head and neck, liver or kidney cancer. Each CDR3 is given with its conserved first and last residue. D genes are given only for firm matches. Rows may omit the clone size; those that give it use once, few, many or a size class.

abundance	v_gene	d_gene	j_gene	CDR3aa	CDR3nt
medium-sized	TRBV7-8	-	TRBJ1-4	CASSPRVGEKLFF	TGTGCCAGCAGCCCAAGGGTGGGGGAAAAACTGTTTTTT
few	TRBV27	-	TRBJ2-6	CASSRSTVFSGANVLTF	TGTGCCAGCAGTCGATCGACGGTTTTCTCTGGGGCCAACGTCCTGACTTTC
-	TRBV6-5	TRBD1	TRBJ1-5	CASRYQGDHQPQHF	TGTGCCAGCAGATACCAGGGGGATCATCAGCCCCAGCATTTT
-	TRBV5-1	-	TRBJ1-3	CASSLDSGFSGNTIYF	TGCGCCAGCAGCTTGGATTCCGGGTTCTCTGGAAACACCATATATTTT
-	TRBV7-2	-	TRBJ2-1	CASSFRGPPSRHEQFF	TGTGCCAGCAGCTTCCGGGGGCCCCCGAGTCGGCATGAGCAGTTCTTC
-	TRBV6-5	-	TRBJ2-7	CASSPPEGRGYEQYF	TGTGCCAGCAGTCCACCCGAGGGGAGAGGATACGAGCAGTACTTC
-	TRBV6-1	TRBD1	TRBJ1-3	CASSEWGTGVSGNTIYF	TGTGCCAGCAGTGAATGGGGAACAGGGGTCTCTGGAAACACCATATATTTT
-	TRBV10-3	TRBD1	TRBJ2-2	CAIPTTGGTNTGELFF	TGTGCCATCCCTACCACAGGGGGGACGAACACCGGGGAGCTGTTTTTT
-	TRBV5-1	TRBD1	TRBJ2-7	CASSQTTGGYYEQYF	TGCGCCAGCAGCCAAACTACAGGGGGCTACTACGAGCAGTACTTC
-	TRBV5-1	-	TRBJ1-2	CASSLTGQGNYGYTF	TGCGCCAGCAGCTTAACGGGGCAGGGGAACTATGGCTACACCTTC
-	TRBV6-1	-	TRBJ2-7	CASSEAGGFDEQYF	TGTGCCAGCAGTGAAGCTGGGGGTTTCGACGAGCAGTACTTC
-	TRBV10-3	-	TRBJ2-2	CAIPAYPNTGELFF	TGTGCCATCCCAGCCTACCCCAACACCGGGGAGCTGTTTTTT
-	TRBV19	TRBD1	TRBJ2-6	CASSIFRGFSGANVLTF	TGTGCCAGTAGTATTTTCAGGGGGTTCTCTGGGGCCAACGTCCTGACTTTC
-	TRBV19	-	TRBJ1-5	CASTPWGGQPQHF	TGTGCCAGTACCCCATGGGGGGGGCAGCCCCAGCATTTT
few	TRBV5-1	-	TRBJ2-1	CASSFVPGTTGNEQFF	TGCGCCAGCAGCTTTGTGCCTGGGACGACAGGCAATGAGCAGTTCTTC
once	TRBV18	TRBD2	TRBJ2-1	CASSPELAGSYNEQFF	TGTGCCAGCTCACCGGAACTAGCGGGATCCTACAATGAGCAGTTCTTC
-	TRBV10-3	TRBD1	TRBJ1-4	CAISADRGNEKLFF	TGTGCCATCAGTGCCGACAGGGGAAATGAAAAACTGTTTTTT
-	TRBV9	-	TRBJ1-6	CASSLSGLTPNSPLHF	TGTGCCAGCAGCCTCTCGGGCCTAACCCCTAATTCACCCCTCCACTTT
-	TRBV10-3	-	TRBJ1-5	CASSYGTPYSNQPQHF	TGTGCCAGCAGTTACGGGACACCGTATAGCAATCAGCCCCAGCATTTT
-	TRBV5-4	TRBD2	TRBJ2-7	CASSLTGGRNEQYF	TGTGCCAGCAGCTTGACTGGCGGGAGGAACGAGCAGTACTTC
once	TRBV6-5	-	TRBJ1-2	CASTLDRTNYGYTF	TGTGCCAGCACCCTCGACAGGACTAACTATGGCTACACCTTC
-	TRBV9	TRBD2	TRBJ2-1	CASSVAGGTEQFF	TGTGCCAGCAGCGTAGCGGGGGGGACTGAGCAGTTCTTC
-	TRBV7-2	-	TRBJ2-4	CASSLGPEGVQYF	TGTGCCAGCAGCTTAGGGCCCGAGGGGGTTCAGTACTTC
-	TRBV29-1	TRBD1	TRBJ1-5	CSFSRGQGDQPQHF	TGCAGCTTCTCGAGGGGACAGGGGGATCAGCCCCAGCATTTT
-	TRBV5-4	-	TRBJ1-4	CASSLGSNEKLFF	TGTGCCAGCAGCCTGGGATCTAATGAAAAACTGTTTTTT
-	TRBV9	-	TRBJ2-6	CASSPRVPGGRGGANVLTF	TGTGCCAGCAGCCCCCGGGTCCCTGGGGGACGTGGAGGGGCCAACGTCCTGACTTTC
-	TRBV7-2	-	TRBJ2-7	CASSLGLASYEQYF	TGTGCCAGCAGCTTAGGGCTAGCGTCCTACGAGCAGTACTTC
-	TRBV6-5	-	TRBJ2-4	CASSRQFPKNIQYF	TGTGCCAGCAGCAGACAGTTTCCCAAAAACATTCAGTACTTC
-	TRBV5-6	-	TRBJ1-2	CASSLANYGYTF	TGTGCCAGCAGCTTGGCTAACTATGGCTACACCTTC
-	TRBV5-1	-	TRBJ2-2	CASADGTGELFF	TGCGCCAGCGCAGACGGGACCGGGGAGCTGTTTTTT
-	TRBV18	-	TRBJ1-5	CASSLTSGQSNQPQHF	TGTGCCAGCTCACTGACATCGGGCCAGAGCAATCAGCCCCAGCATTTT
once	TRBV30	TRBD1	TRBJ1-1	CAWSVGTGYTEAFF	TGTGCCTGGAGTGTAGGGACAGGTTACACTGAAGCTTTCTTT
-	TRBV10-3	TRBD2	TRBJ2-5	CATGRAQETQYF	TGTGCCACGGGGAGGGCGCAAGAGACCCAGTACTTC
-	TRBV11-1	TRBD1	TRBJ2-3	CASSLALDRGQDTDTQYF	TGTGCCAGCAGCTTAGCGTTGGACAGGGGCCAAGACACAGATACGCAGTATTTT
-	TRBV7-9	-	TRBJ2-1	CASSLGGGLRRNEQFF	TGTGCCAGCAGCTTAGGGGGCGGCTTAAGGAGGAATGAGCAGTTCTTC
once	TRBV15	-	TRBJ1-6	CATSPGSYNSPLHF	TGTGCCACCAGCCCGGGCTCCTATAATTCACCCCTCCACTTT
-	TRBV2	-	TRBJ2-2	CASRLRNSNTGELFF	TGTGCCAGCAGGTTGAGGAATTCGAACACCGGGGAGCTGTTTTTT
-	TRBV2	-	TRBJ2-1	CASSEIGSMDEQFF	TGTGCCAGCAGTGAGATAGGTAGCATGGATGAGCAGTTCTTC
-	TRBV30	-	TRBJ2-1	CAWSVVGLVGNEQFF	TGTGCCTGGAGTGTTGTAGGGTTAGTAGGCAATGAGCAGTTCTTC
-	TRBV30	TRBD1	TRBJ1-4	CASTGQDEKLFF	TGTGCCTCCACGGGACAGGATGAAAAACTGTTTTTT
-	TRBV4-1	-	TRBJ2-5	CASSQGILVETQYF	TGCGCCAGCAGCCAAGGAATTTTGGTGGAGACCCAGTACTTC
-	TRBV4-1	-	TRBJ1-5	CASSQDREQPQHF	TGCGCCAGCAGCCAAGATAGGGAACAGCCCCAGCATTTT
-	TRBV28	TRBD1	TRBJ2-1	CASSSRGQDSYNEQFF	TGTGCCAGCAGTTCCCGGGGACAGGATTCCTACAATGAGCAGTTCTTC
-	TRBV11-3	-	TRBJ2-7	CASSSHGGSDEQYF	TGTGCCAGCAGTTCTCACGGGGGATCGGACGAGCAGTACTTC
few	TRBV5-1	-	TRBJ2-7	CASSLVTGSRLREQYF	TGCGCCAGCAGCTTGGTTACAGGGTCTCGGCTCCGCGAGCAGTACTTC
-	TRBV5-1	-	TRBJ2-7	CASSLDGSSYEQYF	TGCGCCAGCAGCTTGGACGGCAGCTCCTACGAGCAGTACTTC
-	TRBV7-9	TRBD1	TRBJ2-6	CASSFITGDSGANVLTF	TGTGCCAGCAGCTTTATCACAGGGGACTCTGGGGCCAACGTCCTGACTTTC
-	TRBV20-1	-	TRBJ1-1	CSAIENTEAFF	TGCAGTGCTATCGAGAACACTGAAGCTTTCTTT
once	TRBV5-1	-	TRBJ2-7	CASSPSGANYGQYF	TGCGCCAGCAGCCCCTCAGGGGCTAACTACGGGCAGTACTTC
-	TRBV7-2	TRBD1	TRBJ1-4	CASSFSGTGVEKLFF	TGTGCCAGCAGTTTCTCCGGGACAGGGGTTGAAAAACTGTTTTTT
-	TRBV4-1	-	TRBJ2-7	CASSQGLTGTRGNEQYF	TGCGCCAGCAGCCAAGGACTGACTGGGACCCGAGGGAACGAGCAGTACTTC
-	TRBV5-1	-	TRBJ2-7	CASSHPGPEQYF	TGCGCCAGCAGCCATCCGGGCCCCGAGCAGTACTTC
few	TRBV5-1	TRBD1	TRBJ1-3	CASSPARGTGNTIYF	TGCGCCAGCAGCCCGGCCAGGGGGACTGGAAACACCATATATTTT
-	TRBV19	TRBD2	TRBJ2-5	CASSLRTSGRQETQYF	TGTGCCAGTAGTCTTCGGACTAGCGGGCGTCAAGAGACCCAGTACTTC
-	TRBV4-3	-	TRBJ2-7	CASSQEPGYEQYF	TGCGCCAGCAGCCAAGAGCCTGGTTACGAGCAGTACTTC
-	TRBV19	TRBD1	TRBJ1-2	CASSRGTGRIYGYTF	TGTGCCAGTAGCAGAGGGACAGGGCGGATCTATGGCTACACCTTC
-	TRBV5-4	-	TRBJ2-1	CASSPRQSSYNEQFF	TGTGCCAGCAGCCCTCGACAGAGCTCCTACAATGAGCAGTTCTTC
once	TRBV5-6	-	TRBJ1-2	CASSLSGSLRIYTF	TGTGCCAGCAGCTTATCTGGCAGCCTAAGGATCTACACCTTC